Following are 32 T cell receptor beta chains from one sample sequenced in a study of beta chain features in type 1 diabetes. Study results and limitations: Patients with Type 1 diabetes showed moderately but significantly shorter TCRB CDR3s in all four CD4+ subsets.

All of the isolated RNA was reverse transcribed, so expressed TCRB transcripts were sequenced. The protocol was immunoSEQ multiplex PCR, while the TCRdb copy is restricted to in-frame clones and leaves out a portion. The sample lists 100,000 to 150,000 clones, approximately 15% occurring once. Antigen specificity for these receptors is unknown. The sample consisted of central memory CD4+ T cells from blood. All receptors derive from a young man with type 1 diabetes.

The sample holds a few counts of this clone. Other nucleotide sequences from this sample produce the same CDR3. The CDR3 bases are TGCAGCGCTCGAAAACAAGGGTTTTATGAAAAACTGTTTTTT. Protein sequence: CSARKQGFYEKLFF. The chain links TRBV29-1 to TRBJ1-4; no reliable D call. This CDR3 region has 14 residues. Germline V gene lookup returns CDR1 SQVTM and CDR2 ANQGSEA. V was clipped by 7 bases and J by 6 bases, with 18 bases between them.

This clone has just one count. The CDR3 DNA is TGTGCCAGCAGTTTATCCACCGATGGGACGGTAAACTATGGCTACACCTTC. This codes for CASSLSTDGTVNYGYTF. This chain joins TRBV28 and TRBJ1-2, with D possibly being TRBD1 (5 bases). This CDR3 spans 17 amino acids. V dropped 1 base and J dropped 2 bases, with 17 bases sitting between them. Germline lookup yields CDR1 MDHEN and CDR2 SYDVKM.

This clone has at least ten counts. Other DNA sequences in this specimen translate into the identical CDR3. This rearrangement joins TRBV29-1 to TRBJ1-5, with a possible D match to TRBD1 (5 bases). V was cut by 3 bases and J by 3 bases, with 9 bases left in between. The CDR3 sequence is 13 residues long. CDR1 is SQVTM and CDR2 is ANQGSEA in the germline V gene. CDR3 sequence (DNA): TGCAGCGTTGACGGGGGGTTCAATCAGCCCCAGCATTTT. This gives the protein CSVDGGFNQPQHF.

This chain connects TRBV7-2 to TRBJ2-5; 7 bases are shared with TRBD2. V lost 6 bases and J lost 4; bases outside the gene matches: 5. Germline V gives CDR1 SGHTA, CDR2 FQGNSA. There are 13 residues in the CDR3. The CDR3 DNA is TGTGCCAGCAGGGCTGGACTAGGAGAGACCCAGTACTTC. It translates to CASRAGLGETQYF.

This clone has a handful of counts. The V call is TRBV7-2, the J call TRBJ2-1; a possible D gene is TRBD2 (6 bases). The CDR3 has 16 amino acids. The germline CDR1 and CDR2 sequences are SGHTA and FQGNSA. Between the trimmed V and J ends, which lost 7 bases and 4 bases, there was a span of 20 bases. This chain's CDR3 is CASNELGGTLYNEQFF. The CDR3 coding sequence is TGTGCCAGCAACGAATTGGGAGGTACCCTTTACAATGAGCAGTTCTTC. Full variable domain (rest looked up from reference TRBV7-2 and TRBJ2-1): GAGVSQSPSNKVTEKGKDVELRCDPISGHTALYWYRQSLGQGLEFLIYFQGNSAPDKSGLPSDRFSAERTGGSVSTLTIQRTQQEDSAVYLCASNELGGTLYNEQFFGPGTRLTVL.

V is TRBV6-6 and J is TRBJ2-6; D remains unclear. V was pared by 7 bases and J by 4 bases, with 11 bases between. Looked up from germline, CDR1 is MNHNY and CDR2 is SVGAGI (reference sequence). The length of the CDR3 is 14 residues. This CDR3 is CASNSPSGANVLTF. CDR3 DNA: TGTGCCAGCAACTCCCCTTCCGGGGCCAACGTCCTGACTTTC.

This clone was observed at least ten times. The genes are TRBV7-2 and TRBJ2-3; D is unclear. CDR3 size: 15 residues. Germline V lookup: CDR1 SGHTA, CDR2 FQGNSA. Trimming cost V 0 bases and J 2 bases, with 9 bases left between them. CDR3 loop: CASSLALLNTDTQYF. CDR3 sequence (DNA): TGTGCCAGCAGCTTAGCGCTGCTGAACACAGATACGCAGTATTTT. The full variable domain, with the rest looked up from reference TRBV7-2 and TRBJ2-3, is GAGVSQSPSNKVTEKGKDVELRCDPISGHTALYWYRQSLGQGLEFLIYFQGNSAPDKSGLPSDRFSAERTGGSVSTLTIQRTQQEDSAVYLCASSLALLNTDTQYFGPGTRLTVL.

This clone has more than one count but fewer than ten. The V and J genes are TRBV27 and TRBJ2-3, with 7 positions matching TRBD2. Per the germline V gene, CDR1 is MNHEY and CDR2 is SMNVEV (reference sequence). The CDR3 has 15 amino acids. Trimming removed 2 bases from V and 4 bases from J; junction bases left unmatched: 6. The CDR3 DNA reads as TGTGCCAGCAGTTTACTGGCGGGAGTACCAGATACGCAGTATTTT. This codes for CASSLLAGVPDTQYF.

The chain links TRBV5-1 to TRBJ2-3; TRBD1 is a possible D gene (6 bases). Germline V lookup: CDR1 SGHRS, CDR2 YFSETQ. CDR3 length equals 15 residues. V was shortened by 3 bases and J by 2 bases, with 13 bases between the two germline ends. CDR3 in DNA: TGCGCCAGCAGCTCGCACAGGGTACACACAGATACGCAGTATTTT. Translated: CASSSHRVHTDTQYF.

This clone has more than one count but fewer than ten. The chain couples TRBV5-4 to TRBJ1-2; the D gene is possibly TRBD1 (5 bases). With 3 bases removed from V and 3 bases from J, the gap between germline ends came to 15 bases. The CDR3 runs to 15 residues. Germline V gives CDR1 SGHNT, CDR2 YYREEE (reference sequence). The CDR3 region has the DNA TGTGCCAGCAGCTCGCCGCAGGGCCTCGACTATGGCTACACCTTC. Its translation is CASSSPQGLDYGYTF. Combining the CDR3 with reference TRBV5-4 and TRBJ1-2 gives the whole variable domain ETGVTQSPTHLIKTRGQQVTLRCSSQSGHNTVSWYQQALGQGPQFIFQYYREEENGRGNFPPRFSGLQFPNYSSELNVNALELDDSALYLCASSSPQGLDYGYTFGSGTRLTVV.

The gene calls are TRBV28 and TRBJ2-1, with 8 bases lining up with TRBD2. The germline gives CDR1 MDHEN, CDR2 SYDVKM. The CDR3 has 13 amino acids. J was trimmed by 9 bases and V by 2 bases; bases with no gene match: 3. The CDR3 reads CASSLGLASEQFF. The CDR3 coding sequence is TGTGCCAGCAGTTTAGGACTAGCAAGTGAGCAGTTCTTC.

The genes are TRBV5-1 and TRBJ2-1, with 7 bases identical to TRBD2. Germline loops: CDR1 SGHRS, CDR2 YFSETQ. Trimming took 0 bases from V and 5 from J; bases not matched to a gene: 5. The CDR3 length is 15 residues. The CDR3 spells CASSLAVGRDNEQFF. DNA for the CDR3: TGCGCCAGCAGCTTGGCCGTGGGGAGGGACAATGAGCAGTTCTTC.

The sample holds a few counts of this clone. The chain combines TRBV27 with TRBJ2-1; D unresolved. Looked up from germline, CDR1 is MNHEY and CDR2 is SMNVEV (reference sequence). V shed 4 bases and J shed 1 base, with 14 bases lying between them. The CDR3 length is 16 residues. In DNA, the CDR3 is TGTGCCAGCAGTTCCTCAACAGCGCCTTCCTACAATGAGCAGTTCTTC. Translating gives CASSSSTAPSYNEQFF.

The table lists this clone with a few counts. The rearrangement joins TRBV13 to TRBJ1-2; D uncertain. Germline V gene sequence: CDR1 PRHDT, CDR2 FYEKMQ (reference sequence). V was clipped by 5 bases and J by 3 bases, with 13 bases between them. CDR3 length: 14 residues. For the CDR3, the DNA is TGTGCCAGCAGCGCGGAGGGAGGGTACTATGGCTACACCTTC. It is translated as CASSAEGGYYGYTF.

This clone was found a few times. This rearrangement joins TRBV28 to TRBJ2-1; D possibly corresponds to TRBD1 (6 bases). The CDR3 runs to 15 residues. Germline V CDR1 and CDR2: MDHEN, SYDVKM. V was cut by 7 bases and J by 8 bases, with 21 bases left in between. In nucleotides, the CDR3 is TGTGCCAGCAACGACTACAGGGTTCGTGGGCATGAGCAGTTCTTC. Amino acid sequence: CASNDYRVRGHEQFF.

This clone was detected ten times or more. V gene TRBV5-5 combines with J gene TRBJ2-1, with 12 bases aligning to TRBD2. CDR3 length: 15 residues. J lost 2 bases, V lost 7 bases, and 4 bases had no gene match. Per germline, CDR1 SGHKS and CDR2 YYEKEE (reference sequence). The CDR3 nucleotides read TGTGCCAGCCGACTAGCGGGAGACCCCTACAATGAGCAGTTCTTC. Protein sequence: CASRLAGDPYNEQFF.

This clone was counted between two and nine times. J is TRBJ2-5 and V is TRBV2; 8 bases map to TRBD2. V lost 3 bases and J lost 5; bases outside the gene matches: 8. The CDR3 has 15 amino acids. Germline-derived CDR1 and CDR2 are SNHLY and FYNNEI. The CDR3 bases are TGTGCCAGCAGTGAGGGGACTAGTAGATCGGAGACCCAGTACTTC. It is translated as CASSEGTSRSETQYF.

This clone was detected ten times or more. The V and J genes are TRBV18 and TRBJ2-7; 7 nucleotides match TRBD2. CDR3 size: 15 residues. Germline CDR1 and CDR2: KGHSH and LQKENI. After removal of 2 bases from V and 4 bases from J, the junction contained 8 bases not matched to a gene. The CDR3 here is CASSPTLAATYEQYF. CDR3 in DNA: TGTGCCAGCTCACCAACTCTAGCGGCAACTTACGAGCAGTACTTC.

This clone was seen only a few times. The chain combines TRBV9 with TRBJ1-1; D remains unclear. Trimming pared 0 bases from V and 5 bases from J, leaving 8 bases between. The germline gives CDR1 SGDLS, CDR2 YYNGEE. The CDR3 runs 13 residues. The CDR3 spells CASSVAAATEAFF. The DNA for the CDR3 is TGTGCCAGCAGCGTAGCGGCAGCGACTGAAGCTTTCTTT.

The chain has TRBV19 and TRBJ2-7; TRBD2 is a possible D gene (6 bases). Trimming removed 0 bases from V and 3 bases from J, with 12 bases in between. Germline V gene sequence: CDR1 LNHDA, CDR2 SQIVND (reference sequence). The CDR3 runs to 15 residues. The CDR3 loop reads CASSIEGSGIYEQYF. CDR3 nucleotide sequence: TGTGCCAGTAGTATAGAAGGTAGCGGCATCTACGAGCAGTACTTC.

This clone was detected many times. The V call is TRBV12-5, the J call TRBJ2-3; 8 nucleotides align to TRBD1. The V gene's germline CDR1 is LGHNT and CDR2 FRNRAP. Trimming cost V 5 bases and J 2 bases; bases outside gene matches: 6. The CDR3 is 15 residues long. This CDR3 reads CASGPGQGPTDTQYF. The CDR3 DNA sequence: TGTGCTAGTGGTCCCGGACAGGGACCCACAGATACGCAGTATTTT.

The V and J genes are TRBV29-1 and TRBJ1-2; 9 bases fit TRBD1. Germline V gives CDR1 SQVTM, CDR2 ANQGSEA. The CDR3 is 13 amino acids. V shed 6 bases, J shed 5 bases, and the junction held 7 bases outside the gene matches. CDR3: CSVPLGQGYGYTF. CDR3 in DNA: TGCAGCGTCCCTCTTGGACAGGGGTATGGCTACACCTTC.

The V gene is TRBV5-1, the J gene TRBJ2-3; 10 bases line up with TRBD1. With V trimmed by 3 bases and J by 9 bases, 4 bases remained unmatched. The germline gives CDR1 SGHRS, CDR2 YFSETQ. CDR3 size: 13 residues. This chain's CDR3 is CASSSDRGRTQYF. As DNA, the CDR3 is TGCGCCAGCAGCTCCGACAGGGGGCGGACGCAGTATTTT.

This chain links TRBV20-1 with TRBJ2-7; D gene ambiguous. The CDR3 extends over 10 amino acids. The V end was cut by 6 bases, the J end by 2 bases, with 5 bases between. Germline V lookup: CDR1 DFQATT, CDR2 SNEGSKA (reference sequence). CDR3 residues: CSALTYEQYF. The CDR3 DNA sequence: TGCAGTGCCCTAACCTACGAGCAGTACTTC.

The chain uses TRBV27 and TRBJ2-2, with D hard to call. The CDR3 length is 17 residues. In germline, CDR1 is MNHEY, CDR2 SMNVEV (reference sequence). Trimming cost V 0 bases and J 0 bases, with 11 bases left between them. This CDR3 reads CASSLSQAHPNTGELFF. The CDR3 DNA sequence: TGTGCCAGCAGTTTATCCCAAGCCCACCCGAACACCGGGGAGCTGTTTTTT.

CDR3 protein: CASSERDVSYEQYF. Written as DNA, the CDR3 is TGTGCCAGCAGTGAGAGGGACGTATCCTACGAGCAGTACTTC. This sequence joins TRBV25-1 and TRBJ2-5, with D perhaps given as TRBD1 or TRBD2 (5 bases each). The J call is uncertain, as TRBJ2-7 better fits the DNA end. Germline V gene sequence: CDR1 MGHDK, CDR2 SYGVNS. The CDR3 is made up of 14 amino acids.

Regarding this clone: Other DNA sequences from this sample encode an identical CDR3 as well. This chain joins TRBV28 and TRBJ2-7; 10 bases match TRBD1. The CDR3 has 15 residues. The germline CDR1 and CDR2 sequences are MDHEN and SYDVKM. After removal of 5 bases from V and 5 bases from J, the junction contained 9 bases not matched to a gene. CDR3 amino acids: CASSPPGDRGHEQYF. CDR3 coding DNA: TGTGCCAGCAGTCCCCCCGGGGACAGGGGTCACGAGCAGTACTTC.

V usage is TRBV4-1 and J usage is TRBJ2-2; perhaps D is TRBD1 or TRBD2 (5 bases each). This CDR3 is built from 15 residues. From germline, CDR1 is MGHRA and CDR2 YSYEKL. The germline V and J ends were trimmed by 4 bases and 2 bases, with 11 bases remaining between them. The DNA of the CDR3 is TGCGCCAGCAGCCCAGGGACGGTCAACACCGGGGAGCTGTTTTTT. Translated: CASSPGTVNTGELFF.

This clone appeared a few times. V gene TRBV2 combines with J gene TRBJ1-5; D remains unclear. CDR3 length: 12 residues. Germline CDR1 reads SNHLY; CDR2 reads FYNNEI. V dropped 6 bases and J dropped 6 bases, with 9 bases sitting between them. The CDR3 spells CASSYGVQPQHF. Here the CDR3 DNA reads TGTGCCAGCAGCTATGGCGTTCAGCCCCAGCATTTT.

This clone has a handful of counts. The V call is TRBV29-1, the J call TRBJ1-2, with 9 bases matching TRBD1. The germline V gene has CDR1 SQVTM and CDR2 ANQGSEA. This CDR3 region has 12 residues. Trimming removed 6 bases from V and 8 bases from J; junction bases left unmatched: 7. Here the CDR3 reads CSVIDRGVGYTF. The CDR3, as DNA: TGCAGCGTGATAGACAGGGGGGTCGGCTACACCTTC.

The chain employs TRBV2 and TRBJ2-5, with no clear D. In germline, CDR1 is SNHLY, CDR2 FYNNEI. The CDR3 has 12 amino acids. Trimming took 7 bases from V and 4 from J, leaving 10 bases between them. The CDR3 spells CASNPGSETQYF. CDR3 DNA sequence: TGTGCCAGCAATCCGGGCTCAGAGACCCAGTACTTC.

J is TRBJ2-5 and V is TRBV7-2; D call uncertain. In germline, CDR1 is SGHTA, CDR2 FQGNSA. The CDR3 has 16 residues. The V gene lost 1 base and the J gene lost 5 bases, with 17 bases spanning the gap. The CDR3 spells CASSLGDRWVWETQYF. The CDR3 bases are TGTGCCAGCAGCTTAGGGGATAGATGGGTGTGGGAGACCCAGTACTTC.